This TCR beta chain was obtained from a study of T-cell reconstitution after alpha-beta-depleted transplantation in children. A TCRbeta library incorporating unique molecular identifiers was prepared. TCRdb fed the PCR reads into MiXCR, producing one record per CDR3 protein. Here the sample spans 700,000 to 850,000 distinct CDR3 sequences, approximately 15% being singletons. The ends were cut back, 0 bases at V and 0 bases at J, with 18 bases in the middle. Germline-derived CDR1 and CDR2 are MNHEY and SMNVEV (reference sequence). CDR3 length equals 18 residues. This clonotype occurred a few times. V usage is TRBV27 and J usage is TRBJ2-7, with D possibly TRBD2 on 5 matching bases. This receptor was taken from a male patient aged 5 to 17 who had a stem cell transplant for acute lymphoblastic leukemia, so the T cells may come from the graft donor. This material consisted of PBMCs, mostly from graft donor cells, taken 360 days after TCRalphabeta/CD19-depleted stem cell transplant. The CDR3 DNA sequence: TGTGCCAGCAGTTTATCTTGGGTGGGAGTCCCTTTCTCCTACGAGCAGTACTTC. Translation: CASSLSWVGVPFSYEQYF.